These 30 T cell receptor beta chains originate from one sample sequenced in a study of blood T cell repertoires in COVID-19. Clones were read by immunoSEQ multiplex PCR, and TCRdb kept only the in-frame ones, dropping some. Altogether over 200,000 clones are present, about 87% being singletons, with the ten largest covering approximately 2.5%. Sequencing used peripheral blood. The receptors stem from a young man with COVID-19, enrolled during active disease.

Only one count was recorded for this clone. The chain recombines TRBV19 with TRBJ1-2; D is perhaps TRBD1 (5 bases). Trimming pared 3 bases from V and 2 bases from J, leaving 16 bases between. The germline CDR1 and CDR2 sequences are LNHDA and SQIVND (reference sequence). CDR3 size: 16 residues. The CDR3 reads CASSIHSSRDNYGYTF. CDR3 nucleotides: TGTGCCAGTAGTATCCACTCCTCGCGGGACAACTATGGCTACACCTTC.

DNA of the CDR3: TGTGCCAGCAGCGTGACAGGGTCCGGAAACACCATATATTTT. Its translation: CASSVTGSGNTIYF. V is TRBV5-4 and J is TRBJ1-3, with TRBD1 matching 7 bases. With 4 bases clipped from V and 4 bases from J, the junction kept 5 bases outside the gene matches. The CDR3 has 14 residues. The V gene's germline CDR1 is SGHNT and CDR2 YYREEE (reference sequence).

This chain links TRBV30 with TRBJ2-1, with 10 positions matching TRBD2. The CDR3 covers 15 residues. V lost 1 base to trimming and J lost 9 bases; unmatched junction nucleotides: 9. CDR1 GTSNPN and CDR2 SVGIG come from the germline V gene (reference sequence). CDR3 sequence (DNA): TGTGCCTGGAGTGGCCTAGCGGGGGTCCACGGTGAGCAGTTCTTC. Amino acid sequence: CAWSGLAGVHGEQFF.

V usage is TRBV29-1 and J usage is TRBJ2-3, with 7 bases fitting TRBD1. V trimming: 5 bases; J trimming: 6 bases; junction bases outside the gene matches: 14. Germline V gene lookup returns CDR1 SQVTM and CDR2 ANQGSEA. This CDR3 is 15 amino acids long. CDR3 residues: CSVCWDSFLRDTQYF. CDR3 nucleotides: TGCAGCGTTTGTTGGGACAGTTTTTTACGCGATACGCAGTATTTT.

This chain links TRBV11-2 with TRBJ2-7; D ambiguous. Trimming took off 2 bases at V and 1 base at J, with 9 bases between the two ends. The germline gives CDR1 SGHAT, CDR2 FQNNGV. There are 14 residues in the CDR3. The CDR3 bases are TGTGCCAGCAGCTTACAAACACATTCCTACGAGCAGTACTTC. Translation: CASSLQTHSYEQYF. The full variable domain, its missing parts supplied by reference TRBV11-2 and TRBJ2-7, is EAGVAQSPRYKIIEKRQSVAFWCNPISGHATLYWYQQILGQGPKLLIQFQNNGVVDDSQLPKDRFSAERLKGVDSTLKIQPAKLEDSAVYLCASSLQTHSYEQYFGPGTRLTVT.

The J gene is TRBJ1-2, the V gene TRBV15; 7 bases map to TRBD1. This CDR3 contains 15 residues. V lost 5 bases to trimming and J lost 7 bases; unmatched junction nucleotides: 13. Germline CDR1 and CDR2: LNHNV and YYDKDF (reference sequence). The CDR3 loop is CATSSRLDRVGGYTF. The CDR3 DNA is TGTGCCACCAGCTCGCGCCTCGACAGGGTTGGTGGCTACACCTTC. Full variable domain (outside the CDR3, taken from reference TRBV15 and TRBJ1-2): DAMVIQNPRYQVTQFGKPVTLSCSQTLNHNVMYWYQQKSSQAPKLLFHYYDKDFNNEADTPDNFQSRRPNTSFCFLDIRSPGLGDTAMYLCATSSRLDRVGGYTFGSGTRLTVV.

The chain has TRBV6-5 and TRBJ2-1; 12 bases match TRBD2. Trimming at V came to 2 bases and at J to 6 bases, leaving 5 bases not matched to a gene. The CDR3 is made up of 16 amino acids. Germline CDR1 and CDR2: MNHEY and SVGAGI. The chain's CDR3 is CASSYPLAGGGNEQFF. The DNA for the CDR3 is TGTGCCAGCAGTTACCCACTAGCGGGAGGCGGCAATGAGCAGTTCTTC.

The gene calls are TRBV7-2 and TRBJ2-1; the D gene is possibly TRBD1 (5 bases). This CDR3 is built from 14 residues. Germline-derived CDR1 and CDR2 are SGHTA and FQGNSA. The germline V and J ends were trimmed by 10 bases and 0 bases, with 13 bases remaining between them. CDR3 loop: CATKQDYSYNEQFF. As DNA, the CDR3 is TGTGCCACCAAACAGGATTACTCCTACAATGAGCAGTTCTTC. Together with reference TRBV7-2 and TRBJ2-1, the CDR3 gives the full variable domain: GAGVSQSPSNKVTEKGKDVELRCDPISGHTALYWYRQSLGQGLEFLIYFQGNSAPDKSGLPSDRFSAERTGGSVSTLTIQRTQQEDSAVYLCATKQDYSYNEQFFGPGTRLTVL.

V usage is TRBV19 and J usage is TRBJ1-5; TRBD1 matches 11 bases. The CDR3 contains 14 residues. V lost 10 bases to trimming and J lost 6 bases; unmatched junction nucleotides: 8. Germline CDR1 and CDR2: LNHDA and SQIVND (reference sequence). CDR3 nucleotides: TGTGCCACCAAGGGACAGGGGGAAGGTCAGCCCCAGCATTTT. It yields the protein CATKGQGEGQPQHF.

The chain couples TRBV6-2 or TRBV6-3 to TRBJ2-1; 12 bases align to TRBD2. Germline V gives CDR1 MNHEY, CDR2 SVGEGT. This CDR3 is 14 amino acids long. Trimming removed 5 bases from V and 8 bases from J; junction bases left unmatched: 4. CDR3 nucleotides: TGTGCCAGCAGTCGGACTAGCGGGGTCTATGAGCAGTTCTTC. It codes for CASSRTSGVYEQFF.

This sequence joins TRBV6-5 and TRBJ1-2; D possibly corresponds to TRBD1 (6 bases). Looked up from germline, CDR1 is MNHEY and CDR2 is SVGAGI. Deletions cut 4 bases from V and 8 bases from J, with 20 bases between. The CDR3 sequence is 15 residues long. The CDR3 DNA sequence: TGTGCCAGCAGTTCGCCTTTAGACAGGTCCTCGGGCTACACCTTC. It translates to CASSSPLDRSSGYTF.

The chain links TRBV11-3 to TRBJ2-3; TRBD2 aligns across 10 bases. The CDR3 is 16 amino acids. V shed 2 bases and J 7 bases; nucleotides not matched to a gene: 9. Germline loops: CDR1 SGHNT, CDR2 YENEEA. The CDR3 region is CASSLSLAGEENTQYF. The CDR3 nucleotides read TGTGCCAGCAGCTTAAGCCTAGCGGGAGAGGAAAATACGCAGTATTTT.

This rearrangement joins TRBV19 to TRBJ1-2; D not resolved. Per germline, CDR1 LNHDA and CDR2 SQIVND (reference sequence). The germline V and J ends were trimmed by 1 base and 5 bases, with 11 bases remaining between them. The CDR3 length is 14 residues. Here the CDR3 DNA reads TGTGCCAGTAGTATAGTACCGGGGATTTATGGCTACACCTTC. As protein: CASSIVPGIYGYTF. Complete variable domain (other parts from reference TRBV19 and TRBJ1-2): DGGITQSPKYLFRKEGQNVTLSCEQNLNHDAMYWYRQDPGQGLRLIYYSQIVNDFQKGDIAEGYSVSREKKESFPLTVTSAQKNPTAFYLCASSIVPGIYGYTFGSGTRLTVV.

The chain employs TRBV28 and TRBJ2-5; 8 bases match TRBD1. CDR3 size: 16 residues. The V segment lost 6 bases and the J segment 2 bases; nucleotides outside the gene matches: 11. CDR1 is MDHEN and CDR2 is SYDVKM in the germline V gene. CDR3 protein: CASSLGQGVKQETQYF. CDR3 coding DNA: TGTGCCAGCAGCCTAGGACAGGGCGTAAAGCAAGAGACCCAGTACTTC.

The rearrangement joins TRBV6-5 to TRBJ1-1; 8 bases map to TRBD1. This CDR3 has 16 residues. With 2 bases clipped from V and 2 bases from J, the junction kept 7 bases outside the gene matches. The germline V gene encodes CDR1 MNHEY and CDR2 SVGAGI. The CDR3 DNA reads TGTGCCAGCAGTTACGGGGGACAGGACTTCAACACTGAAGCTTTCTTT. Translated, it gives CASSYGGQDFNTEAFF.

The chain has TRBV5-1 and TRBJ1-5, with TRBD1 matching 7 bases. Per germline, CDR1 SGHRS and CDR2 YFSETQ. The CDR3 totals 13 residues. V was pared by 3 bases and J by 6 bases, with 3 bases of the junction left unmatched. CDR3 nucleotides: TGCGCCAGCAGCTGGCAGGGGGGTCAGCCCCAGCATTTT. This sequence encodes CASSWQGGQPQHF.

This clone was found a few times. V usage is TRBV10-3 and J usage is TRBJ2-7, with 7 bases matching TRBD1. The CDR3 contains 13 residues. Germline-derived CDR1 and CDR2 are ENHRY and SYGVKD. V dropped 5 bases and J dropped 3; count of bases not matched to a gene: 4. The CDR3 sequence: CAISTTGNYEQYF. For the CDR3, the DNA is TGTGCCATCAGTACGACAGGGAACTACGAGCAGTACTTC.

The rearrangement uses TRBV3-1 (or the pseudogene TRBV3-2) and TRBJ2-7, with D possibly being TRBD1 (6 bases). The CDR3 runs 15 residues. Germline CDR1 reads LGHDT; CDR2 reads YNNKEL (reference sequence). Trimming removed 2 bases from V and 2 bases from J, with 13 bases in between. In DNA, the CDR3 is TGTGCCAGCAGCCAACCTAGGACAGCAACCTACGAGCAGTACTTC. It encodes CASSQPRTATYEQYF.

CDR3: CASSVVPYEQYF. The CDR3 DNA is TGTGCCAGCAGCGTAGTCCCATACGAGCAGTACTTC. The chain is built from TRBV7-9 and TRBJ2-7; D unresolved. Germline CDR1 SEHNR, CDR2 FQNEAQ (reference sequence). The CDR3 contains 12 residues. V was cut by 5 bases and J by 4 bases, with 9 bases left in between.

The chain uses TRBV6-5 and TRBJ1-2; D possibly corresponds to TRBD1 (6 bases). Germline values: CDR1 MNHEY, CDR2 SVGAGI. This CDR3 is built from 14 residues. Deletions cut 6 bases from V and 5 bases from J, with 16 bases between. This CDR3 is CASSHRERGYGYTF. The CDR3 DNA is TGTGCCAGCAGCCACAGGGAGAGGGGGTATGGCTACACCTTC.

The chain's CDR3 is CASSLQRELFF. CDR3 DNA: TGTGCCAGCAGCCTCCAAAGGGAGCTGTTTTTT. V is TRBV7-8 and J is TRBJ2-2; no definite D call. Germline V lookup: CDR1 SGHVS, CDR2 FQNEAQ. V lost 5 bases, J lost 9 bases, and 7 bases lay in between. CDR3 size: 11 residues.

The chain uses TRBV24-1 and TRBJ2-1, with TRBD2 matching over 13 bases. This CDR3 has 18 amino acids. The J segment lost 7 bases and the V segment lost 6 bases, leaving 14 bases of the junction unmatched. Germline V CDR1 and CDR2: KGHDR, SFDVKD. The CDR3 DNA sequence: TGTGCCACCAGTAGTGGGACTAGCGGGGCATTGTCACGGAATGAGCAGTTCTTC. This gives the protein CATSSGTSGALSRNEQFF.

V gene TRBV28 combines with J gene TRBJ2-7; 8 bases align to TRBD1. Unmatched junction bases numbered 10, after V lost 7 bases and J lost 2 bases. Germline CDR1 is MDHEN and CDR2 is SYDVKM. This CDR3 spans 15 amino acids. The DNA for the CDR3 is TGTGCCAGCATATTCGGACAGGGCTTTACCTACGAGCAGTACTTC. Amino acids: CASIFGQGFTYEQYF.

This clone was seen once. Written as DNA, the CDR3 is TGTGCCACCAGCAGAGATTTCAGGCGCGAGCAGTACTTC. Protein: CATSRDFRREQYF. The chain uses TRBV15 and TRBJ2-7; D gene uncertain. Germline assignment: CDR1 LNHNV and CDR2 YYDKDF (reference sequence). V dropped 0 bases and J dropped 6 bases, with 9 bases sitting between them. CDR3 length: 13 residues.

The gene calls are TRBV7-8 and TRBJ2-7; D unresolved. Germline V CDR1 and CDR2: SGHVS, FQNEAQ. The CDR3 consists of 12 residues. Trimming left V 5 bases short and J 4 bases short, with 9 bases between. CDR3: CASSQRVYEQYF. CDR3 sequence (DNA): TGTGCCAGCAGCCAACGGGTGTACGAGCAGTACTTC.

The chain carries TRBV25-1 and TRBJ1-1; 12 nucleotides match TRBD1. CDR1 and CDR2 (germline): MGHDK, SYGVNS. The CDR3 extends over 14 amino acids. The V gene end was trimmed by 5 bases and the J gene end by 10 bases; junction bases not matched to a gene: 8. The DNA of the CDR3 is TGTGCCAGCAGTAATAGCGGGACAGGGGGCATAGCTTTCTTT. Protein: CASSNSGTGGIAFF.

The chain carries TRBV19 and TRBJ2-1; 12 nucleotides match TRBD2. The germline V gene has CDR1 LNHDA and CDR2 SQIVND (reference sequence). Trimming cost V 5 bases and J 1 base; bases outside gene matches: 6. CDR3 length: 17 residues. CDR3 coding DNA: TGTGCCAGTAGTTCCCTAGCGGGGGGGCCATCCTACAATGAGCAGTTCTTC. As protein: CASSSLAGGPSYNEQFF.

V and J are TRBV7-9 and TRBJ1-1, with D uncertain. CDR3 size: 14 residues. V was cut by 1 base and J by 4 bases, with 10 bases left in between. Per the germline V gene, CDR1 is SEHNR and CDR2 is FQNEAQ (reference sequence). CDR3 amino acids: CASSLVGESTEAFF. In nucleotides, the CDR3 is TGTGCCAGCAGCTTAGTCGGGGAGAGCACTGAAGCTTTCTTT.

This clone showed up just once. V and J are TRBV9 and TRBJ2-1, with TRBD2 matching 7 bases. With 4 bases clipped from V and 4 bases from J, the junction kept 8 bases outside the gene matches. This CDR3 contains 15 residues. Germline V gene sequence: CDR1 SGDLS, CDR2 YYNGEE. CDR3 nucleotides: TGTGCCAGCAGCCCCCTGGCGGGAGTATACAATGAGCAGTTCTTC. Its translation: CASSPLAGVYNEQFF.

This clone has only a few counts. The rearrangement joins TRBV12-2 to TRBJ2-2; the D call TRBD2 from the table was never checked on the DNA. TRBV12-2 represents a pseudogene. The CDR3 length is 16 residues. CDR3 sequence reads: CASRFTGIANTGELFF. The DNA for the CDR3 is TGTGCAAGTCGCTTCACCGGTATCGCGAACACCGGGGAGCTGTTTTTT.